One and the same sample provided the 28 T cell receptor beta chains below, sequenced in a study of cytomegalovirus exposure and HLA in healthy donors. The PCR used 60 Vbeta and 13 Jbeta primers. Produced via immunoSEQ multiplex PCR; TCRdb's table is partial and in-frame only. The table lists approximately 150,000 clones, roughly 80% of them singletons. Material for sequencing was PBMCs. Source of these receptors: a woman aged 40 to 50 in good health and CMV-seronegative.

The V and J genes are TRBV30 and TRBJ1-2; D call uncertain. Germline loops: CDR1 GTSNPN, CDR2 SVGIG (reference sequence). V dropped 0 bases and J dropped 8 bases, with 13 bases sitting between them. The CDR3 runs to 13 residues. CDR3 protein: CAWSVRLRGGYTF. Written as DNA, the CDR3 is TGTGCCTGGAGTGTGAGGCTTCGAGGGGGCTACACCTTC.

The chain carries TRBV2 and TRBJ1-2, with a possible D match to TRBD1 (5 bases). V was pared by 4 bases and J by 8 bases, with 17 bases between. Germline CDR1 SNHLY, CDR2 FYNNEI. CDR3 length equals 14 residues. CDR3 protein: CASSASGGGDGYTF. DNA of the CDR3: TGTGCCAGCAGTGCGTCGGGGGGAGGTGACGGCTACACCTTC.

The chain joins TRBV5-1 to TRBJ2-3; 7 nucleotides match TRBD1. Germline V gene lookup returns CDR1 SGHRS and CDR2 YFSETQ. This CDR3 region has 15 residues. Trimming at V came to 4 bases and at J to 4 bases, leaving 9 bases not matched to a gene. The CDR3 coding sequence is TGCGCCAGCAGCCGCGACAGGGTGGGCCCAGATACGCAGTATTTT. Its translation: CASSRDRVGPDTQYF.

CDR3: CASSSPGFWEKLFF. The CDR3 nucleotides read TGTGCCAGCAGTTCCCCAGGGTTTTGGGAAAAACTGTTTTTT. V gene TRBV28 combines with J gene TRBJ1-4; D is possibly TRBD1 (5 bases). Between the trimmed V and J ends, which lost 4 bases and 8 bases, there was a span of 14 bases. Germline CDR1 and CDR2: MDHEN and SYDVKM. The CDR3 covers 14 residues.

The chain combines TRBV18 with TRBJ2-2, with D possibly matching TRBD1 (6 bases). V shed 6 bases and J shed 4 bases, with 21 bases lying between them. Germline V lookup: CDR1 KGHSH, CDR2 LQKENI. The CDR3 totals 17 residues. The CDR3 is CASSLQTGRSGTGELFF. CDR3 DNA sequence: TGTGCCAGCTCGCTCCAAACAGGGAGAAGCGGCACCGGGGAGCTGTTTTTT.

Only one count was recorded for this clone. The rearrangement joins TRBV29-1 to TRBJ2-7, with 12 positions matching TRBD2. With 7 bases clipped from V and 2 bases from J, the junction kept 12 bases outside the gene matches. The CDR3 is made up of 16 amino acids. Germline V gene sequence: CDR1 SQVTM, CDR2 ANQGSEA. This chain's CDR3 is CSASASLAGGPYEQYF. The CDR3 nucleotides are TGCAGCGCCAGTGCTTCCCTAGCGGGAGGGCCCTACGAGCAGTACTTC.

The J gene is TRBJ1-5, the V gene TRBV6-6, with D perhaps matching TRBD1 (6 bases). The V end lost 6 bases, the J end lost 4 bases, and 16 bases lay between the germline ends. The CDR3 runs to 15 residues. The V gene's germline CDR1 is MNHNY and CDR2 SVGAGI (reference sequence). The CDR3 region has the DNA TGTGCCAGCAGGGCCCAGGGGAGAGGTAATCAGCCCCAGCATTTT. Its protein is CASRAQGRGNQPQHF.

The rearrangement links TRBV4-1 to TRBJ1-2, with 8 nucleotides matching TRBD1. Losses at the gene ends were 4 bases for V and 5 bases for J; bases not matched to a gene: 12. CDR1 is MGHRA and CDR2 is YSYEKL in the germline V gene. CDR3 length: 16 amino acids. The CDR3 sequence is CASSPDAGGLRYGYTF. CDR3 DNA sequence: TGCGCCAGCAGCCCCGACGCAGGGGGCCTACGTTATGGCTACACCTTC.

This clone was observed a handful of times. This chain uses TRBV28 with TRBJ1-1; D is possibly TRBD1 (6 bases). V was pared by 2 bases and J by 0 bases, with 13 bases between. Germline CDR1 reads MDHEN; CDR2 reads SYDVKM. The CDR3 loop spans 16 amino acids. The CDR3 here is CASSLQSGHMNTEAFF. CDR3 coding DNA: TGTGCCAGCAGTTTACAGTCGGGACACATGAACACTGAAGCTTTCTTT.

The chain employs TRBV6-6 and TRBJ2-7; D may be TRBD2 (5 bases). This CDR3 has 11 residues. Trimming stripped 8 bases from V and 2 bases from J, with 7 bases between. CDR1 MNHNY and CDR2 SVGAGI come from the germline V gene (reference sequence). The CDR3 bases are TGTGCCAGCCGAGGGCCCTACGAGCAGTACTTC. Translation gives CASRGPYEQYF.

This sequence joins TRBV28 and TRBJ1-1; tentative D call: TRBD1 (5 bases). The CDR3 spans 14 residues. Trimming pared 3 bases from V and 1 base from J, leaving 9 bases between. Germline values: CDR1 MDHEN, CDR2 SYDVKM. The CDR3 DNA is TGTGCCAGCAGTTTGGCGGGACGGAACACTGAAGCTTTCTTT. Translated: CASSLAGRNTEAFF.

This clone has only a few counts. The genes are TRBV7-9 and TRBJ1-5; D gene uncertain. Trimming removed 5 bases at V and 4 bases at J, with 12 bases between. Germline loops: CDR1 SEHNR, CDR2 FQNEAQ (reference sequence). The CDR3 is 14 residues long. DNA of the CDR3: TGTGCCAGCAGCCCGGTACAGCTAAATCAGCCCCAGCATTTT. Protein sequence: CASSPVQLNQPQHF.

CDR3 in DNA: TGTGCCACCAGCAGAGATGCGGGGACCACCTACAATGAGCAGTTCTTC. This codes for CATSRDAGTTYNEQFF. The chain carries TRBV15 and TRBJ2-1; possibly TRBD2 for D (6 bases). Looked up from germline, CDR1 is LNHNV and CDR2 is YYDKDF (reference sequence). V lost 0 bases and J lost 2, with 11 bases in between. The CDR3 runs 16 residues.

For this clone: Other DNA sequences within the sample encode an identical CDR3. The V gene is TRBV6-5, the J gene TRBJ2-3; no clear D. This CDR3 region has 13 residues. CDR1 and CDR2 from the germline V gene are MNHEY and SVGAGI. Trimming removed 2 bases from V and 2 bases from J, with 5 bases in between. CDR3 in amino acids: CASSYPNTDTQYF. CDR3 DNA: TGTGCCAGCAGTTACCCCAACACAGATACGCAGTATTTT.

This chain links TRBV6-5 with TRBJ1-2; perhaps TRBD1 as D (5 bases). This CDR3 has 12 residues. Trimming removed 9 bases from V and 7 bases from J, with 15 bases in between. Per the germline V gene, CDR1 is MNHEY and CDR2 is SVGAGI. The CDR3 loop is CARGRGEGGYTF. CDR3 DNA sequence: TGTGCCAGAGGGCGGGGGGAGGGTGGCTACACCTTC.

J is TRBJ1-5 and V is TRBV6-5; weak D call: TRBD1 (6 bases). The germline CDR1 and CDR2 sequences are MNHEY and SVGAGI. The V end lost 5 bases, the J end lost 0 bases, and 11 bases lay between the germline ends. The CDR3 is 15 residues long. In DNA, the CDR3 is TGTGCCAGCAGTCAGACAGGTTATAGCAATCAGCCCCAGCATTTT. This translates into CASSQTGYSNQPQHF.

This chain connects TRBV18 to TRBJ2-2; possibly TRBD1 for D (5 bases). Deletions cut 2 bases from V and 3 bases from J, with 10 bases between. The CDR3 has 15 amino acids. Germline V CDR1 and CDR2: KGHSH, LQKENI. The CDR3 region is CASSPGRVDTGELFF. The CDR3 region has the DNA TGTGCCAGCTCACCAGGCAGGGTGGACACCGGGGAGCTGTTTTTT.

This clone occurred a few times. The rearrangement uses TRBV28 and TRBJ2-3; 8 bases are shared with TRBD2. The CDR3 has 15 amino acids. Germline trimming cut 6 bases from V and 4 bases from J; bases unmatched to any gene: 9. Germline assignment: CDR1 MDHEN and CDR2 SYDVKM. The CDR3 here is CASSRGGRSADTQYF. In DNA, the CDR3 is TGTGCCAGCAGCCGGGGGGGCCGATCGGCAGATACGCAGTATTTT.

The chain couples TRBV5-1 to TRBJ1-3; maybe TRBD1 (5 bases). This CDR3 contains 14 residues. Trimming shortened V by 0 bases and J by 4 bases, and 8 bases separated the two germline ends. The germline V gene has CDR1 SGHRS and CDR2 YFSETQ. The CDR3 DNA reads TGCGCCAGCAGCTTGGAATCAGGGGGAAACACCATATATTTT. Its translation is CASSLESGGNTIYF. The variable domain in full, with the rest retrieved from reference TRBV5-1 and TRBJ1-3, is KAGVTQTPRYLIKTRGQQVTLSCSPISGHRSVSWYQQTPGQGLQFLFEYFSETQRNKGNFPGRFSGRQFSNSRSEMNVSTLELGDSALYLCASSLESGGNTIYFGEGSWLTVV.

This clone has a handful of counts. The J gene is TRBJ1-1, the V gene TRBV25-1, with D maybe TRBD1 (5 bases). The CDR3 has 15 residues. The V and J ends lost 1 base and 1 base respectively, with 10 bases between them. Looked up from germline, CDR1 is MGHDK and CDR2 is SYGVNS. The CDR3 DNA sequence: TGTGCCAGCAGTGAATCCGGCAGGGCGAACACTGAAGCTTTCTTT. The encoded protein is CASSESGRANTEAFF.

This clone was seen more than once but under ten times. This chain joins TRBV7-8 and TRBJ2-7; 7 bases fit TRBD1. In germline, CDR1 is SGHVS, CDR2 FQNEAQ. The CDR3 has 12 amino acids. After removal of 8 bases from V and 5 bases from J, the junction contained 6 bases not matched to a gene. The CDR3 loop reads CASSRTGDEQYF. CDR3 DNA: TGTGCCAGCTCACGTACAGGGGACGAGCAGTACTTC.

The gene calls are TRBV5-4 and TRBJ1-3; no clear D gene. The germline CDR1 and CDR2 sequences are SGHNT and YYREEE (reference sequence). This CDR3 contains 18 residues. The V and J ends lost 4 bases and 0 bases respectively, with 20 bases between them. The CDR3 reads CASSAGGRGVFSGNTIYF. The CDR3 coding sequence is TGTGCCAGCAGCGCGGGCGGCCGCGGGGTCTTCTCTGGAAACACCATATATTTT.

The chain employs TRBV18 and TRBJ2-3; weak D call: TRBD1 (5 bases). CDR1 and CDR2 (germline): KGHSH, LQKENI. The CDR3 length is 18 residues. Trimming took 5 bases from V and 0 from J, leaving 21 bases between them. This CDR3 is CASSIFEYTGESTDTQYF. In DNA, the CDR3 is TGTGCCAGCTCAATTTTCGAGTATACAGGAGAAAGCACAGATACGCAGTATTTT.

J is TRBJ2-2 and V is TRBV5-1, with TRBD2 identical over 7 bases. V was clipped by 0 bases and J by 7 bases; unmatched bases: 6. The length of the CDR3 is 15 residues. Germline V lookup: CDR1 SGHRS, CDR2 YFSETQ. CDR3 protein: CASSLGLALNGELFF. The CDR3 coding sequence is TGCGCCAGCAGCTTGGGACTAGCCCTGAACGGGGAGCTGTTTTTT. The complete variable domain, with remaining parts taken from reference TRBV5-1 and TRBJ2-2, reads KAGVTQTPRYLIKTRGQQVTLSCSPISGHRSVSWYQQTPGQGLQFLFEYFSETQRNKGNFPGRFSGRQFSNSRSEMNVSTLELGDSALYLCASSLGLALNGELFFGEGSRLTVL.

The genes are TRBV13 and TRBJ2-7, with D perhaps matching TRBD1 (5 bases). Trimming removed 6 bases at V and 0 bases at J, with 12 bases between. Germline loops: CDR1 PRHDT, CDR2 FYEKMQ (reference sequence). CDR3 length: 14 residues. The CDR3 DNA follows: TGTGCCAGCAGTCAAGGGGCCAACTCCTACGAGCAGTACTTC. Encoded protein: CASSQGANSYEQYF.

CDR3 in amino acids: CASSDAARSSYEQYF. As DNA, the CDR3 is TGTGCCAGCAGTGACGCAGCGCGGAGCTCCTACGAGCAGTACTTC. The V and J genes are TRBV2 and TRBJ2-7; D remains unclear. The CDR3 runs 15 residues. Trimming removed 3 bases at V and 0 bases at J, with 12 bases between. CDR1 and CDR2 from the germline V gene are SNHLY and FYNNEI.

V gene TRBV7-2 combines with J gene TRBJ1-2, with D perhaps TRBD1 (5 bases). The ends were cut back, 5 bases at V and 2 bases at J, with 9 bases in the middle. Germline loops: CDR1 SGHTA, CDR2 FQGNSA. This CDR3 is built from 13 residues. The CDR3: CASSVGQNYGYTF. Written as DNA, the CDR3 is TGTGCCAGCAGCGTGGGGCAGAACTATGGCTACACCTTC.

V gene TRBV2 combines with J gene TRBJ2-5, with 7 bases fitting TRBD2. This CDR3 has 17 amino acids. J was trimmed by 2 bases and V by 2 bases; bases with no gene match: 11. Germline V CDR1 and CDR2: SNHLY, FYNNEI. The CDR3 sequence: CASSEIPGPGGQETQYF. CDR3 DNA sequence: TGTGCCAGCAGTGAAATTCCTGGACCGGGAGGACAAGAGACCCAGTACTTC.